This is a list of T cell receptor beta chains from one sample in a study of T-cell reconstitution after alpha-beta-depleted transplantation in children. TCRdb processed the PCR reads anew with MiXCR; each CDR3 protein has one entry. The sample includes some 530,000 distinct CDR3 sequences, 12% of them seen just once. The specimen comprised PBMCs from the stem cell graft donor, sampled from the stem cell graft. The receptors shown here come from a human donor who donated a stem cell graft to a child with combined immunodeficiency. Each CDR3 is given with its conserved first and last residue. D genes are given only for firm matches. Clone size is not always given. Where it is, it says once, few, many or a class for expanded clones.

abundance,v_gene,d_gene,j_gene,CDR3aa,CDR3nt
many,TRBV20-1,.,TRBJ2-2,CSAQTRENTGELFF,TGCAGTGCCCAGACTAGGGAGAACACCGGGGAGCTGTTTTTT
many,TRBV28,.,TRBJ1-1,CASSLSLTNTEAFF,TGTGCCAGCAGTTTAAGTCTAACGAACACTGAAGCTTTCTTT
many,TRBV29-1,.,TRBJ2-7,CSVSIRLGDEQYF,TGCAGCGTCTCAATTAGGTTAGGAGACGAGCAGTACTTC
.,TRBV9,TRBD2,TRBJ2-1,CASSVVASGHNEQFF,TGTGCCAGCAGCGTAGTGGCTAGCGGGCACAATGAGCAGTTCTTC
.,TRBV29-1,.,TRBJ2-7,CSVLDGGKIYEQYF,TGCAGCGTCCTCGACGGTGGGAAAATCTACGAGCAGTACTTC
.,TRBV3-1,TRBD1,TRBJ2-1,CASSRNFQTGGEQFF,TGTGCCAGCAGCCGAAATTTCCAGACAGGGGGAGAGCAGTTCTTC
.,TRBV6-1,.,TRBJ2-2,CASTRGTDTGELFF,TGTGCCAGCACCCGGGGGACAGACACCGGGGAGCTGTTTTTT
many,TRBV29-1,.,TRBJ2-5,CSVERQGGETQYF,TGCAGCGTTGAACGACAGGGAGGGGAGACCCAGTACTTC
.,TRBV12-3/TRBV12-4,.,TRBJ2-1,CASSFESGPQFF,TGTGCCAGCAGTTTTGAGTCCGGCCCGCAGTTCTTC
.,TRBV18,.,TRBJ2-7,CASSADSTYEQYF,TGTGCCAGCTCCGCGGACAGCACCTACGAGCAGTACTTC
few,TRBV4-3,.,TRBJ2-2,CASSQDTNTGELFF,TGCGCCAGCAGCCAAGATACGAACACCGGGGAGCTGTTTTTT
many,TRBV20-1,.,TRBJ2-3,CSASVVAGTDTQYF,TGCAGTGCTAGTGTGGTTGCAGGGACAGATACGCAGTATTTT
many,TRBV4-3,TRBD2,TRBJ2-1,CASSQGLAGGYNEQFF,TGCGCCAGCAGCCAAGGACTAGCGGGGGGGTACAATGAGCAGTTCTTC
few,TRBV6-1,.,TRBJ1-2,CASRGATGSYGGYTF,TGTGCCAGCAGGGGGGCCACAGGGTCTTACGGGGGCTACACCTTC
many,TRBV5-5,TRBD1,TRBJ2-3,CASSLQGPDTQYF,TGTGCCAGCAGCTTACAGGGGCCGGATACGCAGTATTTT
many,TRBV9,TRBD2,TRBJ2-2,CASSVTSGYTGELFF,TGTGCCAGCAGCGTAACTAGCGGTTACACCGGGGAGCTGTTTTTT
.,TRBV14,.,TRBJ2-1,CASMSSYNEQFF,TGTGCCAGCATGAGTTCCTACAATGAGCAGTTCTTC
few,TRBV3-1,.,TRBJ1-1,CASSPGQTAEAFF,TGTGCCAGCAGTCCTGGACAGACGGCTGAAGCTTTCTTT
.,TRBV19,.,TRBJ1-5,CASSTGQRNQPQHF,TGTGCCAGTAGTACAGGACAGCGAAATCAGCCCCAGCATTTT
.,TRBV6-2/TRBV6-3,TRBD2,TRBJ2-1,CASSYWGLAGHEQFF,TGTGCCAGCAGTTACTGGGGACTAGCTGGACATGAGCAGTTCTTC
.,TRBV30,.,TRBJ2-7,CAWSGDGYEQYF,TGTGCCTGGAGCGGGGACGGCTACGAGCAGTACTTC
many,TRBV21-1,.,TRBJ2-5,CASRHPMGQGQETQYF,TGTGCCAGCAGACACCCGATGGGACAGGGACAGGAGACCCAGTACTTC
many,TRBV12-3/TRBV12-4,.,TRBJ1-1,CASSSGQENTEAFF,TGTGCCAGCAGTTCGGGACAAGAGAACACTGAAGCTTTCTTT
many,TRBV7-9,TRBD2,TRBJ2-3,CASSSPGGQYTDTQYF,TGTGCCAGCAGCTCCCCGGGAGGACAATACACAGATACGCAGTATTTT
.,TRBV10-3,.,TRBJ2-5,CAIGLRESGLETQYF,TGTGCCATCGGTTTACGGGAGTCCGGGCTAGAGACCCAGTACTTC
many,TRBV7-3,.,TRBJ2-2,CASSSLWGTGELFF,TGTGCCAGCAGCTCCCTATGGGGGACCGGGGAGCTGTTTTTT
few,TRBV28,.,TRBJ2-1,CASSLFPEYNEQFF,TGTGCCAGCAGTTTATTCCCCGAGTACAATGAGCAGTTCTTC
many,TRBV25-1,.,TRBJ2-2,CASSEPGDTGELFF,TGTGCCAGCAGTGAGCCAGGGGATACCGGGGAGCTGTTTTTT
many,TRBV6-5,.,TRBJ2-1,CASSFSGDGYNEQFF,TGTGCCAGCAGCTTCTCAGGGGACGGCTACAATGAGCAGTTCTTC
few,TRBV20-1,TRBD2,TRBJ2-1,CSASYPGTSRGEQFF,TGCAGTGCTAGTTATCCCGGGACTAGCAGGGGTGAGCAGTTCTTC
.,TRBV14,.,TRBJ1-2,CASSRSGYGYTF,TGTGCCAGCAGCCGATCAGGGTATGGCTACACCTTC
few,TRBV4-1,.,TRBJ2-1,CASSQVDLITYNEQFF,TGCGCCAGCAGCCAAGTAGACCTCATCACCTACAATGAGCAGTTCTTC
few,TRBV14,.,TRBJ1-1,CASSQVRAGEAFF,TGTGCCAGCAGCCAAGTCAGGGCAGGGGAAGCTTTCTTT
many,TRBV7-9,.,TRBJ2-1,CASRWDWSSYNEQFF,TGTGCCAGCCGATGGGACTGGAGCTCCTACAATGAGCAGTTCTTC
.,TRBV29-1,TRBD1,TRBJ2-1,CSVEETGGKDNEQFF,TGCAGCGTTGAAGAGACAGGGGGCAAGGACAATGAGCAGTTCTTC
few,TRBV14,.,TRBJ2-1,CASSQAASRNEQFF,TGTGCCAGCAGCCAAGCGGCTTCACGTAATGAGCAGTTCTTC
many,TRBV9,.,TRBJ2-3,CASSVEGSTDTQYF,TGTGCCAGCAGCGTAGAGGGGAGCACAGATACGCAGTATTTT
many,TRBV29-1,TRBD1,TRBJ2-7,CSARGTGTLLDEQYF,TGCAGCGCCAGGGGGACAGGGACTCTACTTGACGAGCAGTACTTC
many,TRBV5-1,TRBD2,TRBJ2-7,CASSLAGGLVTYEQYF,TGCGCCAGCAGCCTAGCGGGAGGGTTAGTAACCTACGAGCAGTACTTC
few,TRBV7-9,.,TRBJ2-1,CASSPPQRYNEQFF,TGTGCCAGCAGCCCCCCCCAGCGCTACAATGAGCAGTTCTTC
few,TRBV7-9,.,TRBJ1-4,CASSYGSSNEKLFF,TGTGCCAGCAGCTATGGCAGTTCCAATGAAAAACTGTTTTTT
.,TRBV7-7,TRBD2,TRBJ2-7,CASSPTSGSDEQYF,TGTGCCAGCAGTCCCACTAGCGGGAGCGACGAGCAGTACTTC
many,TRBV20-1,.,TRBJ2-3,CSATRDTLNTDTQYF,TGCAGTGCTACCAGGGACACCCTAAACACAGATACGCAGTATTTT
.,TRBV3-1,TRBD2,TRBJ2-5,CASSQDASGRWETQYF,TGTGCCAGCAGCCAAGATGCTAGCGGGAGATGGGAGACCCAGTACTTC